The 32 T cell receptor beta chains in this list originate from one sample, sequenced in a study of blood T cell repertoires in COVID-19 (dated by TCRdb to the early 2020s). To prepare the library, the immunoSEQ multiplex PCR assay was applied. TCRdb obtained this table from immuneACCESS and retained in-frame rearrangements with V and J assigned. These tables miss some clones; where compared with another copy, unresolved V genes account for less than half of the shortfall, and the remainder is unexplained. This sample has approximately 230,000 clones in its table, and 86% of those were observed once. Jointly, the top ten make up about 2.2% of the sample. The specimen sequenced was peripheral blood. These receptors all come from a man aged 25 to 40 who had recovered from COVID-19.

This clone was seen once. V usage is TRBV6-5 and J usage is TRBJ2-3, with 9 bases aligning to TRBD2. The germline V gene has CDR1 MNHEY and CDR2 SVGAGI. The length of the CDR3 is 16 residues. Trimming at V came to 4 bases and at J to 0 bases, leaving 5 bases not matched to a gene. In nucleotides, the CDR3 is TGTGCCAGCAGTTTACTAGCGGGCGGAAGCACAGATACGCAGTATTTT. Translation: CASSLLAGGSTDTQYF.

The CDR3 region has the DNA TGTGCCAGCCGACTGGGGGGTCCTGAAGCTTTCTTT. This gives the protein CASRLGGPEAFF. The chain is built from TRBV6-5 and TRBJ1-1; tentative D call: TRBD1 (5 bases). The V end was cut by 8 bases, the J end by 6 bases, with 13 bases between. This CDR3 contains 12 residues. CDR1 is MNHEY, CDR2 SVGAGI, per germline.

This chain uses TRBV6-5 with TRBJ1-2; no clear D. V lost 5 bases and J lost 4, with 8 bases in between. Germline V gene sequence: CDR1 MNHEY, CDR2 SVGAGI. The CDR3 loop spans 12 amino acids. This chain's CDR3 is CASSRTRYGYTF. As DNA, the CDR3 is TGTGCCAGCAGTCGGACTCGCTATGGCTACACCTTC.

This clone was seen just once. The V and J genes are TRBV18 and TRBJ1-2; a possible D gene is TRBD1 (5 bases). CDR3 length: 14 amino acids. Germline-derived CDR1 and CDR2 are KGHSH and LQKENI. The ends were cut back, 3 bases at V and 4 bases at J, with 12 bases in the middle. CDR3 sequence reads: CASSPERQSYGYTF. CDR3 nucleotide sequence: TGTGCCAGCTCACCGGAACGACAGAGCTATGGCTACACCTTC. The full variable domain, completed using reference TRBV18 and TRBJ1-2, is NAGVMQNPRHLVRRRGQEARLRCSPMKGHSHVYWYRQLPEEGLKFMVYLQKENIIDESGMPKERFSAEFPKEGPSILRIQQVVRGDSAAYFCASSPERQSYGYTFGSGTRLTVV.

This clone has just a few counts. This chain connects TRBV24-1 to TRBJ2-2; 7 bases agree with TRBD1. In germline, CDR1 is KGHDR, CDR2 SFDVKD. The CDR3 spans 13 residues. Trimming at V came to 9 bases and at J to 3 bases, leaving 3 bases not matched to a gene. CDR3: CATGDSYTGELFF. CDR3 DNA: TGTGCCACCGGGGACAGTTACACCGGGGAGCTGTTTTTT.

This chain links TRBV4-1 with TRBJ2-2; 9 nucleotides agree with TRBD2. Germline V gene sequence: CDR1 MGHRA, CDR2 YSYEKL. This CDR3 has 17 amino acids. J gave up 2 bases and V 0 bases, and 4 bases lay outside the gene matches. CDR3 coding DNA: TGCGCCAGCAGCCAAGATGAAGCGGGGGGCAACACCGGGGAGCTGTTTTTT. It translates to CASSQDEAGGNTGELFF.

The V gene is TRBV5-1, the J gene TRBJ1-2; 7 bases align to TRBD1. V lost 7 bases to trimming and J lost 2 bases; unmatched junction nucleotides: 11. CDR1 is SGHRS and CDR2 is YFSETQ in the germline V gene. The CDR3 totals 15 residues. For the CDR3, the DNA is TGCGCCAGCGGAAAGACCCTGGGACAGAACTATGGCTACACCTTC. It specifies CASGKTLGQNYGYTF.

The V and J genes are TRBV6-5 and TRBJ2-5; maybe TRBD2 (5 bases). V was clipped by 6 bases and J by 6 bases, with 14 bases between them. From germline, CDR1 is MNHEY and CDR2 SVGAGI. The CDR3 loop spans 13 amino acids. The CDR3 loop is CASSPASRQTQYF. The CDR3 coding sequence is TGTGCCAGCAGCCCCGCTAGCAGGCAGACCCAGTACTTC.

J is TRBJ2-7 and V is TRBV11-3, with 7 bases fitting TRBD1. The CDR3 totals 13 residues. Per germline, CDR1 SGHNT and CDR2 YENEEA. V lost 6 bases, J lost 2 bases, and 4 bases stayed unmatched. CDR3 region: CASSTGAAYEQYF. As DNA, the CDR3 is TGTGCCAGCAGTACAGGGGCCGCCTACGAGCAGTACTTC.

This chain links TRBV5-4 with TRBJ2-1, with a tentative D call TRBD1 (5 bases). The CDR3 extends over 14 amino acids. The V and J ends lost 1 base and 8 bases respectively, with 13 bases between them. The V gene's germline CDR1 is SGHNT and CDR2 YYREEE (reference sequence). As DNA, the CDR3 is TGTGCCAGCAGCTTGAGGGGTGTTGGGTATGAGCAGTTCTTC. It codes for CASSLRGVGYEQFF. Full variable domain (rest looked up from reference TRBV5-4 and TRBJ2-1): ETGVTQSPTHLIKTRGQQVTLRCSSQSGHNTVSWYQQALGQGPQFIFQYYREEENGRGNFPPRFSGLQFPNYSSELNVNALELDDSALYLCASSLRGVGYEQFFGPGTRLTVL.

CDR3 DNA sequence: TGTGCCACCAGCAGTCGCAGGGCTGTTAACAATGAGCAGTTCTTC. Translation: CATSSRRAVNNEQFF. The V and J genes are TRBV15 and TRBJ2-1; a weak D match, TRBD1 (5 bases). The CDR3 is 15 amino acids. Germline lookup yields CDR1 LNHNV and CDR2 YYDKDF (reference sequence). The V end was cut by 3 bases, the J end by 5 bases, with 14 bases between.

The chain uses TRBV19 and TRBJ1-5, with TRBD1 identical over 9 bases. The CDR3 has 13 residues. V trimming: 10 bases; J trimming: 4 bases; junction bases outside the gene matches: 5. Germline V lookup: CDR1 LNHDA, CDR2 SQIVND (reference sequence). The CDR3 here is CATRDRENQPQHF. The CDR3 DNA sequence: TGTGCCACCCGGGACAGGGAGAATCAGCCCCAGCATTTT.

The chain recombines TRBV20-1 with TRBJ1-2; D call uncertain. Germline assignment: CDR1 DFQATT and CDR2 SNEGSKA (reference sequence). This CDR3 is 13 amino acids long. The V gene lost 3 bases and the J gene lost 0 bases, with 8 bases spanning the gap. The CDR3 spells CSASGPANYGYTF. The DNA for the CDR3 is TGCAGTGCTAGTGGCCCAGCTAACTATGGCTACACCTTC.

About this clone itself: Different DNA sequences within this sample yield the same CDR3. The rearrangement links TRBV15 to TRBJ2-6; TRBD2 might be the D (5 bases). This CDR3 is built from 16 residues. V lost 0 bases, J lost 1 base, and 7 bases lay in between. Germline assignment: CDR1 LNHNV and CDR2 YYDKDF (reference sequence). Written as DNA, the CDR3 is TGTGCCACCAGCAGAGATCGCGGGTCTGGGGCCAACGTCCTGACTTTC. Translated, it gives CATSRDRGSGANVLTF.

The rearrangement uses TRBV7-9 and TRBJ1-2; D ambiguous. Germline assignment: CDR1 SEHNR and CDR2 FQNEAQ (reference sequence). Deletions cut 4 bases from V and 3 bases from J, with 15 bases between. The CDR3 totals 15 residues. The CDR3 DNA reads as TGTGCCAGCAGCTCGACGGGTGACGTCTACTATGGCTACACCTTC. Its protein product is CASSSTGDVYYGYTF. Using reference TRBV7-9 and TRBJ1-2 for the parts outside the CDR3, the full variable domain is DTGVSQNPRHKITKRGQNVTFRCDPISEHNRLYWYRQTLGQGPEFLTYFQNEAQLEKSRLLSDRFSAERPKGSFSTLEIQRTEQGDSAMYLCASSSTGDVYYGYTFGSGTRLTVV.

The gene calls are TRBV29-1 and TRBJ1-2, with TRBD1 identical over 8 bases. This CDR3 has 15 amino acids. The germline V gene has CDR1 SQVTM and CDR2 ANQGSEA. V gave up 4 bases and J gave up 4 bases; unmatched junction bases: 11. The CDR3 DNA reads TGCAGCGTTGTGCCCTGGAAAACAGGGGGCTATGGCTACACCTTC. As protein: CSVVPWKTGGYGYTF.

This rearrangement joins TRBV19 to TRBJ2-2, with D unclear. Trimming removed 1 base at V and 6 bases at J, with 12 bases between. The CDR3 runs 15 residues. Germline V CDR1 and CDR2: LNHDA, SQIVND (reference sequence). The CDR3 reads CASSIGPVLSGELFF. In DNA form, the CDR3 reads TGTGCCAGTAGTATAGGTCCGGTCCTTTCCGGGGAGCTGTTTTTT.

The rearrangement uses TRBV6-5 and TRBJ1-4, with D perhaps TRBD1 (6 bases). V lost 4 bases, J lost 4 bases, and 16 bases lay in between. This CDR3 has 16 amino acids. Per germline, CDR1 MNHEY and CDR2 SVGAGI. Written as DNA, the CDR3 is TGTGCCAGCAGTTCCCTCACTTGGGGGCGTAATGAAAAACTGTTTTTT. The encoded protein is CASSSLTWGRNEKLFF.

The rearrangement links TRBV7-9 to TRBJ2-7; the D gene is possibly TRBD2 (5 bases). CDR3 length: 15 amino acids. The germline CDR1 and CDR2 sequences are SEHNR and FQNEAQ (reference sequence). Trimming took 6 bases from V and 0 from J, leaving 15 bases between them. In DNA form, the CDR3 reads TGTGCCAGCAGTCCGGTCTGGGAGAGCTCCTACGAGCAGTACTTC. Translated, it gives CASSPVWESSYEQYF.

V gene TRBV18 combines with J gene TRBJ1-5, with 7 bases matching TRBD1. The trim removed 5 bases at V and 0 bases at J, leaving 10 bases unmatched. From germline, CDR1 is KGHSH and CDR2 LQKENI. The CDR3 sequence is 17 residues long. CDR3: CASSARDSPYSNQPQHF. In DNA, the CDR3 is TGTGCCAGCTCAGCTCGGGACAGCCCCTATAGCAATCAGCCCCAGCATTTT.

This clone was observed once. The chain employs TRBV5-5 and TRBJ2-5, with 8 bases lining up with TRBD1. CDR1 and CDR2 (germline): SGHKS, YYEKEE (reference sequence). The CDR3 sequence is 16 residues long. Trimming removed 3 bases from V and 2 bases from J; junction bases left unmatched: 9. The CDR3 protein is CASSSPRQGNQETQYF. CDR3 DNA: TGTGCCAGCAGCTCCCCTAGACAGGGGAATCAAGAGACCCAGTACTTC.

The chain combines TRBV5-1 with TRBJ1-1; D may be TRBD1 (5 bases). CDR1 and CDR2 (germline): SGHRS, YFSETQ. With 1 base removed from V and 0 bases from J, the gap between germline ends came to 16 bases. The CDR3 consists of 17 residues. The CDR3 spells CASSLLETVALNTEAFF. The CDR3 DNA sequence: TGCGCCAGCAGCTTGCTGGAGACAGTAGCATTGAACACTGAAGCTTTCTTT.

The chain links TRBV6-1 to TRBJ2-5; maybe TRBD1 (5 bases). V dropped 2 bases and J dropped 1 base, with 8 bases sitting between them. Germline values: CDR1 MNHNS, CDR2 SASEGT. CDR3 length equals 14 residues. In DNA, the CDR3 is TGTGCCAGCAGTGAATTCACAGGCCAAGAGACCCAGTACTTC. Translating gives CASSEFTGQETQYF.

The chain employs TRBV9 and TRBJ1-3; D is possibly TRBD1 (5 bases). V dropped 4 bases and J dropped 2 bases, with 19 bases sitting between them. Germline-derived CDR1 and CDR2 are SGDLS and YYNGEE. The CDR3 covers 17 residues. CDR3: CASSPQPPQGAGNTIYF. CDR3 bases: TGTGCCAGCAGCCCTCAGCCGCCTCAGGGCGCTGGAAACACCATATATTTT.

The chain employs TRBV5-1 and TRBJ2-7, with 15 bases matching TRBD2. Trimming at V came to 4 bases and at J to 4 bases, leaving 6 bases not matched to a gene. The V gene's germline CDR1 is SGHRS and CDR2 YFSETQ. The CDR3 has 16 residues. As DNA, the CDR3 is TGCGCCAGCAGCCCACGGACTAGCGGGGGGGTGTACGAGCAGTACTTC. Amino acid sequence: CASSPRTSGGVYEQYF.

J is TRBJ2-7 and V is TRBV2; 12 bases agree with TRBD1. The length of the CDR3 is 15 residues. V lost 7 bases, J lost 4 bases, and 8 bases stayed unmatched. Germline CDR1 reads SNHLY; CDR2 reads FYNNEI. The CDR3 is CASIPGTGGKYEQYF. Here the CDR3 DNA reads TGTGCCAGCATCCCTGGGACAGGGGGCAAGTACGAGCAGTACTTC. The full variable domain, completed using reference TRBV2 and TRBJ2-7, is EPEVTQTPSHQVTQMGQEVILRCVPISNHLYFYWYRQILGQKVEFLVSFYNNEISEKSEIFDDQFSVERPDGSNFTLKIRSTKLEDSAMYFCASIPGTGGKYEQYFGPGTRLTVT.

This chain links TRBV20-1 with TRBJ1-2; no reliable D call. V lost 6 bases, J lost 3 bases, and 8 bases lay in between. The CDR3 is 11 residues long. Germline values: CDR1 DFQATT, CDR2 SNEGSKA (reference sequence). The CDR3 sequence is CSAIRDYGYTF. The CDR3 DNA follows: TGCAGTGCCATCCGGGACTATGGCTACACCTTC.

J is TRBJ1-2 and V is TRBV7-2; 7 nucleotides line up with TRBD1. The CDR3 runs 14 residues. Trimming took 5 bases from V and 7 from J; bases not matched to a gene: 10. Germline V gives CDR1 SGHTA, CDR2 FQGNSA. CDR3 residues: CASSRERGRSGYTF. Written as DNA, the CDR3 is TGTGCCAGCAGCCGTGAAAGGGGGCGCAGTGGCTACACCTTC.

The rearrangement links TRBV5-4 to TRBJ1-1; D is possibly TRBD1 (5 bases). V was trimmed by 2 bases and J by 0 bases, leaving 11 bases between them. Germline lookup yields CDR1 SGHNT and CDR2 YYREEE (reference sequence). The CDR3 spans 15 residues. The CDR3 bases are TGTGCCAGCAGCTTACAGACAGCAATGAACACTGAAGCTTTCTTT. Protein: CASSLQTAMNTEAFF.

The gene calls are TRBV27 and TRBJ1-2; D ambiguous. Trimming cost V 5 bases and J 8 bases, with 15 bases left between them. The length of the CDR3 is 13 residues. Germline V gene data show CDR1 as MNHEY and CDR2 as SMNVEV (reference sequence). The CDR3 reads CASSIHPWRGYTF. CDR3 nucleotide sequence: TGTGCCAGCAGTATACACCCCTGGAGGGGCTACACCTTC.

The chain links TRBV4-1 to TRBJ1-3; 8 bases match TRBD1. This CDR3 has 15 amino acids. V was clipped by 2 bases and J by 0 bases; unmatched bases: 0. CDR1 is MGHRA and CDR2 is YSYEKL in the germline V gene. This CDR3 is CASSQTGGSGNTIYF. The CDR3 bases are TGCGCCAGCAGCCAAACAGGGGGCTCTGGAAACACCATATATTTT.

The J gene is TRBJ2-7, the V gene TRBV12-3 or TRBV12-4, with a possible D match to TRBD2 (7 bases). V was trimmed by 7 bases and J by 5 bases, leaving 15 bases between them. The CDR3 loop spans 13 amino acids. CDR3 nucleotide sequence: TGTGCCAGCACCCCCCGGGGGGCCGACGAGCAGTACTTC. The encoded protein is CASTPRGADEQYF.